In this sample, the clone carrying this T cell receptor beta chain turned up many times. Its antigen is still unknown. Stable disease denoted Graves' hyperthyroidism without ophthalmopathy progression within 18 months. The sample is drawn from a study of T cells in Graves' hyperthyroidism and ophthalmopathy. The CDR3 consists of 14 residues. Deletions cut 0 bases from V and 1 base from J, with 6 bases between. Looked up from germline, CDR1 is MNHNY and CDR2 is SVGAGI (reference sequence). RNA transcripts served as the template for amplifying TCR beta CDR3 regions. HTBI primers were used for first-round RT-PCR of the TCR CDR3. TCRdb independently ran MiXCR on the multiplex PCR reads; one entry per CDR3 protein. The repertoire has around 620,000 distinct CDR3 sequences, roughly 16% of them found once; the top ten carry approximately 3.9%. Study-level results: Ophthalmopathy was identified by the model a median roughly six months ahead of onset.

The receptor was derived from a woman younger than 45 with Graves' hyperthyroidism. This rearrangement joins TRBV6-6 to TRBJ1-1; TRBD1 is a possible D gene (5 bases). Sequences were obtained from blood. The CDR3 DNA sequence: TGTGCCAGCAGTTACTCGGGGGGGAACACTGAAGCTTTCTTT. This sequence encodes CASSYSGGNTEAFF.